These T cell receptor beta chains were read from a single sample in a study of CD8+CD57+ T cells in acquired aplastic anemia. TCRdb recomputed calls from the reads with MiXCR, one row per CDR3 protein. The sample yields roughly 250,000 distinct CDR3 sequences, roughly 82% seen once. Sequenced material: sorted CD4+, CD8+, or CD8+CD57+ T cells (not recorded which) from PBMCs. These TCRs come from a human donor with aplastic anemia. CDR3s include the opening cysteine and the closing phenylalanine or tryptophan. Each record gives: V gene, J gene, clone size, D gene, CDR3 DNA, CDR3 protein. The D gene is left open where the match is weak. Only some rows state a clone size, as once, few, many or a class for expanded clones.

v_gene: TRBV7-9
j_gene: TRBJ1-2
abundance: -
d_gene: -
CDR3nt: TGTGCCAGCAGCTTTAGACGGGGTGGGCTCCGCTACACCTTC
CDR3aa: CASSFRRGGLRYTF

v_gene: TRBV7-9
j_gene: TRBJ1-1
abundance: -
d_gene: -
CDR3nt: -
CDR3aa: CASSLVLGGLFFGFF

v_gene: TRBV11-2
j_gene: TRBJ1-5
abundance: -
d_gene: -
CDR3nt: TGTGCCAGCAGCCCCCAACAGGCGGGAAATCAGCCCCAGCATTTT
CDR3aa: CASSPQQAGNQPQHF

v_gene: TRBV2
j_gene: TRBJ2-3
abundance: -
d_gene: TRBD2
CDR3nt: TGTGCCTGCAGGTCTGCGGGAGGTCCCGCTACGCAGTATTTT
CDR3aa: CACRSAGGPATQYF

v_gene: TRBV7-2
j_gene: TRBJ1-6
abundance: -
d_gene: -
CDR3nt: TGTGCCAGCAGCTTGGGAGGACGTCCCGCCTCCCAGAATTCACCCCTCCACTTT
CDR3aa: CASSLGGRPASQNSPLHF

v_gene: TRBV15
j_gene: TRBJ2-3
abundance: -
d_gene: -
CDR3nt: TGTGCCAGCAGCAGAGCGGGCAGCCAAGATACGCAGTATTTT
CDR3aa: CASSRAGSQDTQYF

v_gene: TRBV7-8
j_gene: TRBJ2-3
abundance: -
d_gene: -
CDR3nt: TGTGCCAGCAGCTTAATCTCGACGACCAGCACAGATACGCAGTATTTT
CDR3aa: CASSLISTTSTDTQYF

v_gene: TRBV7-6
j_gene: TRBJ2-3
abundance: -
d_gene: -
CDR3nt: TGTGCCAGCAGCTTAGCGTTACAGTGGGATTCACCCCACTTT
CDR3aa: CASSLALQWDSPHF

v_gene: TRBV9
j_gene: TRBJ2-5
abundance: -
d_gene: -
CDR3nt: TGTGCCACCAGCATAGGGTTCGGCCGAAATAAGCAGTACTTC
CDR3aa: CATSIGFGRNKQYF

v_gene: TRBV29-1
j_gene: TRBJ1-5
abundance: -
d_gene: -
CDR3nt: TGCAGCGTTGTGAACGATAGCAATCAGCCCCAGCATTTT
CDR3aa: CSVVNDSNQPQHF

v_gene: TRBV5-4
j_gene: TRBJ2-2
abundance: few
d_gene: TRBD2
CDR3nt: TGTGCCAGCAGCTTTACTAGCGGGGGGCCGAACACCGGGGAGCTGTTTTTT
CDR3aa: CASSFTSGGPNTGELFF

v_gene: TRBV7-8
j_gene: TRBJ2-3
abundance: -
d_gene: TRBD2
CDR3nt: TGTGCCACCAGTCTTGCACTAGCGGGCGATGCGCAGTATTTT
CDR3aa: CATSLALAGDAQYF

v_gene: TRBV6-5
j_gene: TRBJ2-7
abundance: -
d_gene: -
CDR3nt: -
CDR3aa: CASSIYLCSAGRGMGTGEHEQYF

v_gene: TRBV19
j_gene: TRBJ1-4
abundance: -
d_gene: -
CDR3nt: TGTGCCAGTAGTATTTGGATGACGGCAACTAATGAAAAACTGTTTTTT
CDR3aa: CASSIWMTATNEKLFF

v_gene: TRBV11-1
j_gene: TRBJ1-5
abundance: -
d_gene: -
CDR3nt: TGTGCCAGCACAAGGTCGGCTAGCAATCAGCCCCAGCATTTT
CDR3aa: CASTRSASNQPQHF

v_gene: TRBV9
j_gene: TRBJ2-7
abundance: many
d_gene: TRBD2
CDR3nt: TGTGCCAGCAGCGTAGCTGGGTCTAGCGGGACCTACGAGCAGTACTTC
CDR3aa: CASSVAGSSGTYEQYF

v_gene: TRBV12-3/TRBV12-4
j_gene: TRBJ2-3
abundance: -
d_gene: -
CDR3nt: TGTGCCAGCAGTCTAGGGCGGTGTCCCTACACCCACTATTTT
CDR3aa: CASSLGRCPYTHYF

v_gene: TRBV6-5
j_gene: TRBJ2-7
abundance: -
d_gene: TRBD2
CDR3nt: TGTGCCAGCAGCTTATATAGCGGGGGAGTGTACGAGCAGTACTTC
CDR3aa: CASSLYSGGVYEQYF

v_gene: TRBV7-6
j_gene: TRBJ1-6
abundance: -
d_gene: -
CDR3nt: TGTGCCAGCAGCTTGGCGCAGGGCGGATATAATACCCACCTCCACTTT
CDR3aa: CASSLAQGGYNTHLHF

v_gene: TRBV7-8
j_gene: TRBJ1-4
abundance: -
d_gene: TRBD1
CDR3nt: TGTGCCAGCAGCCGACAGGGTTCTAATGAAACGCTGTTTTTT
CDR3aa: CASSRQGSNETLFF

v_gene: TRBV4-3
j_gene: TRBJ2-1
abundance: -
d_gene: -
CDR3nt: TGCGCCAGCAGCCAAGAGGTGTTGGCTCAGAACTACAATGAGCAGTTCTTC
CDR3aa: CASSQEVLAQNYNEQFF

v_gene: TRBV11-3
j_gene: TRBJ2-5
abundance: -
d_gene: -
CDR3nt: TGTGCCAGCAGCTTAGCTCTGACAGCCCAGTACTTC
CDR3aa: CASSLALTAQYF

v_gene: TRBV6-5
j_gene: TRBJ1-5
abundance: -
d_gene: TRBD1
CDR3nt: TGTGCCAGCAGTTCGGCAGGGGGGACCAATCAGCCCCAGCATTTT
CDR3aa: CASSSAGGTNQPQHF

v_gene: TRBV9
j_gene: TRBJ1-5
abundance: -
d_gene: TRBD1
CDR3nt: TGTGCCAGCAGCGTGTATGAGACAGGGGGATCCGAGCATTTT
CDR3aa: CASSVYETGGSEHF

v_gene: TRBV15
j_gene: TRBJ1-5
abundance: -
d_gene: -
CDR3nt: TGTGCCACCAGCGGACAGAGCAATCAGCCCCAGCATTTT
CDR3aa: CATSGQSNQPQHF

v_gene: TRBV5-1
j_gene: TRBJ2-3
abundance: once
d_gene: -
CDR3nt: TGCGCCAGCAGCTTCGACGGATTCTCCTACCAGTATTTT
CDR3aa: CASSFDGFSYQYF

v_gene: TRBV19
j_gene: TRBJ2-7
abundance: -
d_gene: TRBD1
CDR3nt: TGTGCCAGTAGTAAGCTGCTCCGGACAGGGGCTCCCTACGAGCAGTACTTC
CDR3aa: CASSKLLRTGAPYEQYF

v_gene: TRBV9
j_gene: TRBJ2-1
abundance: once
d_gene: -
CDR3nt: TGTGCCAGCAGCTGGGAGGGACATAGCAAAGATCAGCTCTTC
CDR3aa: CASSWEGHSKDQLF

v_gene: TRBV7-2
j_gene: TRBJ2-5
abundance: few
d_gene: -
CDR3nt: TGTGCCTACGGCTTAGCGGCGTACCAAGAGACCCAGTACTTC
CDR3aa: CAYGLAAYQETQYF

v_gene: TRBV9
j_gene: TRBJ2-4
abundance: few
d_gene: -
CDR3nt: TGTGCCAGCGGAGGTGCTGCGAACATGCAGTACTTC
CDR3aa: CASGGAANMQYF

v_gene: TRBV2
j_gene: TRBJ1-4
abundance: -
d_gene: -
CDR3nt: TGTGCCAGCGGTAGGGCTCCCGTCGCCTTGAACACTGAACTGTTTTTT
CDR3aa: CASGRAPVALNTELFF

v_gene: TRBV15
j_gene: TRBJ1-3
abundance: -
d_gene: -
CDR3nt: TGTGCCACCAGCAACAGCAGGATTCCGGGCACCATATATTTT
CDR3aa: CATSNSRIPGTIYF

v_gene: TRBV14
j_gene: TRBJ1-1
abundance: -
d_gene: -
CDR3nt: TGTGCCAGCAGCCAAGGTATGAGGACGGAAGCTTTCTTT
CDR3aa: CASSQGMRTEAFF

v_gene: TRBV7-2
j_gene: TRBJ1-1
abundance: -
d_gene: -
CDR3nt: TGTGCCAGCATGCTGGGGGGGGGCCCTGATGCTTTGTTT
CDR3aa: CASMLGGGPDALF

v_gene: TRBV9
j_gene: TRBJ1-1
abundance: -
d_gene: TRBD1
CDR3nt: TGTGCCAGCAGAGTAGATCTGACAGGGCACTCTGACGCTTTCTTT
CDR3aa: CASRVDLTGHSDAFF

v_gene: TRBV20-1
j_gene: TRBJ2-4
abundance: -
d_gene: TRBD2
CDR3nt: TGCAGTGCTTATCTGGCGGGAGGCGCGGCCAAAAACATTCAGTACTTC
CDR3aa: CSAYLAGGAAKNIQYF

v_gene: TRBV7-2
j_gene: TRBJ1-1
abundance: -
d_gene: -
CDR3nt: TGTGCCAGCAGCTTAGCGTGGGAGCCCGCTTTCTTT
CDR3aa: CASSLAWEPAFF

v_gene: TRBV9
j_gene: TRBJ1-4
abundance: few
d_gene: -
CDR3nt: TGTGCCAGCAGCGAGGGGTCAGATACGCAGAATTTTGAAAAACTGTTTTTT
CDR3aa: CASSEGSDTQNFEKLFF

v_gene: TRBV7-6
j_gene: TRBJ1-2
abundance: -
d_gene: TRBD1
CDR3nt: TGTGCCGGCAGCTTACGACAGGGGGATGGCTACACCTTC
CDR3aa: CAGSLRQGDGYTF

v_gene: TRBV7-3
j_gene: TRBJ2-3
abundance: -
d_gene: TRBD1
CDR3nt: TGTGCCGGACAGGGAGCGAGGGAGACCCAGACCCACTATTTT
CDR3aa: CAGQGARETQTHYF